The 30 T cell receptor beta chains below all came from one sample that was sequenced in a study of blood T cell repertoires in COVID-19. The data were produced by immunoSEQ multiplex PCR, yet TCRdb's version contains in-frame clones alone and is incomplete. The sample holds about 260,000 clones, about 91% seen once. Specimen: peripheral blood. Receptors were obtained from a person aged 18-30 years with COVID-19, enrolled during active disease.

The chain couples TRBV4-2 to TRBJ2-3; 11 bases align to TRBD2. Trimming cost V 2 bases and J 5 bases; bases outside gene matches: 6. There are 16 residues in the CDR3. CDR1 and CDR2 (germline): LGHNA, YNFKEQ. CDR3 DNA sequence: TGTGCCAGCAGCCAAAGCGTAGCGGGAGGGCGAGATACGCAGTATTTT. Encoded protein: CASSQSVAGGRDTQYF.

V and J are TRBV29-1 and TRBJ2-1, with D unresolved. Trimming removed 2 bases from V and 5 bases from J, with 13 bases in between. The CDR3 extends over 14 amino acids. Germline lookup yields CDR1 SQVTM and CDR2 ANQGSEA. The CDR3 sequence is CSVERDWSDNEQFF. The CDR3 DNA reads TGCAGCGTTGAAAGAGATTGGTCGGACAATGAGCAGTTCTTC.

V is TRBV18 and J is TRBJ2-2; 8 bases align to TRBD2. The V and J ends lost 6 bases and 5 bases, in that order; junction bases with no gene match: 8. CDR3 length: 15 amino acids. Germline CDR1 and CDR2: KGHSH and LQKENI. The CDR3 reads CASSPGGARTGELFF. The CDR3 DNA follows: TGTGCCAGCTCCCCGGGGGGGGCGCGGACCGGGGAGCTGTTTTTT.

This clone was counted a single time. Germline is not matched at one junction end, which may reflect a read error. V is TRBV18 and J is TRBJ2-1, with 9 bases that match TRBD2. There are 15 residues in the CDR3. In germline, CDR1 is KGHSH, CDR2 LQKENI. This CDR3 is CASTPGVAGDNEQFF. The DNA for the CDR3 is TGTGCCAGCACACCCGGGGTAGCGGGAGACAATGAGCAGTTCTTC.

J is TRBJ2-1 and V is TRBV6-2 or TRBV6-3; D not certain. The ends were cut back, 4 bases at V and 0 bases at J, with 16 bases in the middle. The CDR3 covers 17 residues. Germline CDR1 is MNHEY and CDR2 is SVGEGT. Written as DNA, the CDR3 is TGTGCCAGCAGTTCATCCAGGCACATTAACTCCTACAATGAGCAGTTCTTC. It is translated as CASSSSRHINSYNEQFF.

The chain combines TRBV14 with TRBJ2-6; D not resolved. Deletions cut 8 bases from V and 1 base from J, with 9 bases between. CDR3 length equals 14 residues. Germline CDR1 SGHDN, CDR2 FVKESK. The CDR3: CASGGQSGANVLTF. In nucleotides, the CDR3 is TGTGCCAGCGGTGGGCAATCTGGGGCCAACGTCCTGACTTTC.

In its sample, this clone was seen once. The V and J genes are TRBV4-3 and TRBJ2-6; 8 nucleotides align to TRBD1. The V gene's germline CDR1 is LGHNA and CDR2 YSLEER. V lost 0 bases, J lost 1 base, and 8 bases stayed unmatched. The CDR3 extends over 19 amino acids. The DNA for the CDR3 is TGCGCCAGCAGCCAAGACGGGACAGGCGGACATTCTGGGGCCAACGTCCTGACTTTC. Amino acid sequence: CASSQDGTGGHSGANVLTF.

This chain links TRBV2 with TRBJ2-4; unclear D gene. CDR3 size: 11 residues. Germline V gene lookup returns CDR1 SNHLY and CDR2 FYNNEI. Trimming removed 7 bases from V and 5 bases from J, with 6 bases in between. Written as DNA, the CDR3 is TGTGCCAGCACAACACAAAACATTCAGTACTTC. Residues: CASTTQNIQYF.

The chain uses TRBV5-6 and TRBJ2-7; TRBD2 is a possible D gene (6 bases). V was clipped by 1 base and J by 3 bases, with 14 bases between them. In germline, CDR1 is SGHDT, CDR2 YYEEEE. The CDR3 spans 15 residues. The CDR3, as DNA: TGTGCCAGCAGCTTGTTCAGCGGGCGCGACTACGAGCAGTACTTC. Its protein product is CASSLFSGRDYEQYF.

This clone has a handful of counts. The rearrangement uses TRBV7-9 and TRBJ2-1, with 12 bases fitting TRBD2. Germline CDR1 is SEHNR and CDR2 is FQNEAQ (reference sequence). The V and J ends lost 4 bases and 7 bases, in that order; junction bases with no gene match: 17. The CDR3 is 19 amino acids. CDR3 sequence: CASSSATLTSGSSVNEQFF. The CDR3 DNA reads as TGTGCCAGCAGCTCCGCGACCCTGACTAGCGGGAGTAGTGTGAATGAGCAGTTCTTC. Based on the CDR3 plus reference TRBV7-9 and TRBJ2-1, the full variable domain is DTGVSQNPRHKITKRGQNVTFRCDPISEHNRLYWYRQTLGQGPEFLTYFQNEAQLEKSRLLSDRFSAERPKGSFSTLEIQRTEQGDSAMYLCASSSATLTSGSSVNEQFFGPGTRLTVL.

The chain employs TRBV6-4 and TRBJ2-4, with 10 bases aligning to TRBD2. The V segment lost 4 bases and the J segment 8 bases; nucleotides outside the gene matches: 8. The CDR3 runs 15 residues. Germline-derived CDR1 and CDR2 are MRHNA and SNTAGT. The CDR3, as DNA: TGTGCCAGCAGTGTTCTAGCGGGAGATCAATACATTCAGTACTTC. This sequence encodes CASSVLAGDQYIQYF.

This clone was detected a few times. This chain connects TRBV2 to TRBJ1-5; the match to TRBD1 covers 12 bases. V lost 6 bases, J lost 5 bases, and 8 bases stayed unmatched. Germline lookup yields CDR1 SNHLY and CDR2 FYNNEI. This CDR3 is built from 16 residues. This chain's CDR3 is CASRGQGASRDQPQHF. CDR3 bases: TGTGCCAGCAGGGGACAGGGGGCAAGTCGGGATCAGCCCCAGCATTTT. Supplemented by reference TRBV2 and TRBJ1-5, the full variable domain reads EPEVTQTPSHQVTQMGQEVILRCVPISNHLYFYWYRQILGQKVEFLVSFYNNEISEKSEIFDDQFSVERPDGSNFTLKIRSTKLEDSAMYFCASRGQGASRDQPQHFGDGTRLSIL.

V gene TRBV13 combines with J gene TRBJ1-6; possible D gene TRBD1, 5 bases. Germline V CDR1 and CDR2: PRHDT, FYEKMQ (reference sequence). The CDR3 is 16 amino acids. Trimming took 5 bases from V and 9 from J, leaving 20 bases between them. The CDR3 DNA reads TGTGCCAGCAGCCTCTTTGCAGGGAACGATATTTCACCCCTCCACTTT. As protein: CASSLFAGNDISPLHF.

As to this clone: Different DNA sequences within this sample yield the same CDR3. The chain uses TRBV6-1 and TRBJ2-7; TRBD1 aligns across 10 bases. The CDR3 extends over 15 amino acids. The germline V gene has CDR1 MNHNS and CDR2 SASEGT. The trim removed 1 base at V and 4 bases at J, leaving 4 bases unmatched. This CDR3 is CASSEGTGGFYEQYF. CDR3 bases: TGTGCCAGCAGTGAAGGGACAGGGGGTTTTTACGAGCAGTACTTC.

In DNA form, the CDR3 reads TGCGCCAGCAGCCAAGATCTCGGGAGGGCCACAGATACGCAGTATTTT. It is translated as CASSQDLGRATDTQYF. V and J are TRBV4-1 and TRBJ2-3; the match to TRBD2 covers 8 bases. V lost 0 bases and J lost 2; bases outside the gene matches: 4. Germline values: CDR1 MGHRA, CDR2 YSYEKL. The CDR3 extends over 16 amino acids.

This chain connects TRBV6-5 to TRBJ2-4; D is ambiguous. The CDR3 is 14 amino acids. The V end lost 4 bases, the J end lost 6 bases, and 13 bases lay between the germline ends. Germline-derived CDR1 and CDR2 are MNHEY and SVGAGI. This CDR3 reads CASSSGGSRNIQYF. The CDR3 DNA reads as TGTGCCAGCAGTTCGGGTGGATCTAGAAACATTCAGTACTTC.

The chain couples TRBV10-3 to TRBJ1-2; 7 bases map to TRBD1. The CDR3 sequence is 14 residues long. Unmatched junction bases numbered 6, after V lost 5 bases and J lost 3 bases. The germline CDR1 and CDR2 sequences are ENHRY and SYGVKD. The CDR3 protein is CAISSGTDYYGYTF. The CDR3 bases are TGTGCCATCAGTTCCGGGACAGACTACTATGGCTACACCTTC.

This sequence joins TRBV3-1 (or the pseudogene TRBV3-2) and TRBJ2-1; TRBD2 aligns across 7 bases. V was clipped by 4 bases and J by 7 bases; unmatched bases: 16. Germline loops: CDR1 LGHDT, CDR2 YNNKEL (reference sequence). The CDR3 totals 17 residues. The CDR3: CASSPTPIVAGNNEQFF. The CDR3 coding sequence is TGTGCCAGCAGCCCTACACCCATTGTAGCGGGCAATAATGAGCAGTTCTTC.

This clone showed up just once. CDR3 sequence reads: CASSQKRDAYNEQFF. The CDR3 nucleotides are TGTGCCAGCAGTCAAAAGCGGGATGCCTACAATGAGCAGTTCTTC. The V gene is TRBV6-6, the J gene TRBJ2-1; the match to TRBD2 covers 7 bases. The V and J ends lost 5 bases and 2 bases, in that order; junction bases with no gene match: 6. Germline loops: CDR1 MNHNY, CDR2 SVGAGI (reference sequence). CDR3 size: 15 residues.

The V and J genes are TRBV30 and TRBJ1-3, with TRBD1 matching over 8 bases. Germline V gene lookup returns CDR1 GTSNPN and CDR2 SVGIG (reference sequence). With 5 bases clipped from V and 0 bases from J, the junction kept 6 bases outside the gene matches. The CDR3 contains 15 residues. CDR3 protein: CAWQDRDFSGNTIYF. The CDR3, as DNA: TGTGCCTGGCAGGACAGGGACTTCTCTGGAAACACCATATATTTT.

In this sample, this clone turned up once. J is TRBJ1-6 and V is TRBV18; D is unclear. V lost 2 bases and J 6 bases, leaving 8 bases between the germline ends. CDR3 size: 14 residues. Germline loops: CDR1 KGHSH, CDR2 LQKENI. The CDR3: CASSPGSGNSPLHF. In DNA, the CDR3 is TGTGCCAGCTCACCAGGCAGTGGTAATTCACCCCTCCACTTT.

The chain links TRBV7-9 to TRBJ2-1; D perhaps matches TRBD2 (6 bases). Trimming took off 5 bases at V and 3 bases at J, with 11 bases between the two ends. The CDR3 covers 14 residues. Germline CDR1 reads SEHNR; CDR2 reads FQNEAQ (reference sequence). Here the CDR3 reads CASSKRDFYNEQFF. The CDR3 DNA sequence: TGTGCCAGCAGCAAGAGGGACTTCTACAATGAGCAGTTCTTC.

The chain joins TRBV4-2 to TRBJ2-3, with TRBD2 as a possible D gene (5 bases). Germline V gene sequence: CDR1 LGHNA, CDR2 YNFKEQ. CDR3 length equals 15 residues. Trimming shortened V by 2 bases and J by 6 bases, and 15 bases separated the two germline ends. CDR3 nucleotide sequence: TGTGCCAGCAGCCAAACCGACTATTCCCCGGATACGCAGTATTTT. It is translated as CASSQTDYSPDTQYF.

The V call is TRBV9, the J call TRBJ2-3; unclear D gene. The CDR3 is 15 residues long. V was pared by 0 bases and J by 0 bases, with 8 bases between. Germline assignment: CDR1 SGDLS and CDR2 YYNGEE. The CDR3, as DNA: TGTGCCAGCAGCGTAGAACCCACTAGCACAGATACGCAGTATTTT. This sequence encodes CASSVEPTSTDTQYF.

CDR3 nucleotides: TGTGCCAGCAGTTACGGGACAACCAATGAGCAGTTCTTC. It specifies CASSYGTTNEQFF. V is TRBV6-5 and J is TRBJ2-1, with D perhaps matching TRBD1 (6 bases). Germline V gene lookup returns CDR1 MNHEY and CDR2 SVGAGI. V was pared by 2 bases and J by 6 bases, with 8 bases between. This CDR3 is 13 amino acids long.

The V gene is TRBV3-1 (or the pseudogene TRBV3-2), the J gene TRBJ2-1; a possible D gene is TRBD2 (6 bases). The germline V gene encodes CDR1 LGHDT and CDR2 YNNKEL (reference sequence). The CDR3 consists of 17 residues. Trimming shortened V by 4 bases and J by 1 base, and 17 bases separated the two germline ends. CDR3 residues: CASSRHPGDGSYNEQFF. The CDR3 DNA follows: TGTGCCAGCAGCCGCCATCCGGGGGACGGTTCCTACAATGAGCAGTTCTTC.

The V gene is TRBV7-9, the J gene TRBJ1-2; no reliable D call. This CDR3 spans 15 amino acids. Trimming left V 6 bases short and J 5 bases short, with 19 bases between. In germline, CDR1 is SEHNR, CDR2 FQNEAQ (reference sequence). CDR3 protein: CASRRAGPEEYGYTF. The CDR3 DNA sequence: TGTGCCAGCAGACGGGCGGGCCCTGAGGAATATGGCTACACCTTC.

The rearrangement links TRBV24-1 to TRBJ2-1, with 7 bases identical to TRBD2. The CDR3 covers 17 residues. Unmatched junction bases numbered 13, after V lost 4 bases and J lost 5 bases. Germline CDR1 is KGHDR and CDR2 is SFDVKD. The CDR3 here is CATSDRTGTNSHNEQFF. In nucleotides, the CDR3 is TGTGCCACCAGTGACCGGACCGGGACTAACTCACACAATGAGCAGTTCTTC.

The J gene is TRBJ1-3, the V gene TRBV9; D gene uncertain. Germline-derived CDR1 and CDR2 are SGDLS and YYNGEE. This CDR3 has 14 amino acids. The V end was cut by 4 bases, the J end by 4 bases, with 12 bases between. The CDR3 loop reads CASSPTWAGNTIYF. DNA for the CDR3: TGTGCCAGCAGCCCGACGTGGGCGGGAAACACCATATATTTT.

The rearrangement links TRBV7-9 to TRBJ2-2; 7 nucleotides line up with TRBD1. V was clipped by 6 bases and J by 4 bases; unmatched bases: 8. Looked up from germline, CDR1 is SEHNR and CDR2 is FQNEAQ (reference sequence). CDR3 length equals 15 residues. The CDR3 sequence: CASRSKQGPTGELFF. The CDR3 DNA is TGTGCCAGCAGATCCAAACAGGGGCCCACCGGGGAGCTGTTTTTT.